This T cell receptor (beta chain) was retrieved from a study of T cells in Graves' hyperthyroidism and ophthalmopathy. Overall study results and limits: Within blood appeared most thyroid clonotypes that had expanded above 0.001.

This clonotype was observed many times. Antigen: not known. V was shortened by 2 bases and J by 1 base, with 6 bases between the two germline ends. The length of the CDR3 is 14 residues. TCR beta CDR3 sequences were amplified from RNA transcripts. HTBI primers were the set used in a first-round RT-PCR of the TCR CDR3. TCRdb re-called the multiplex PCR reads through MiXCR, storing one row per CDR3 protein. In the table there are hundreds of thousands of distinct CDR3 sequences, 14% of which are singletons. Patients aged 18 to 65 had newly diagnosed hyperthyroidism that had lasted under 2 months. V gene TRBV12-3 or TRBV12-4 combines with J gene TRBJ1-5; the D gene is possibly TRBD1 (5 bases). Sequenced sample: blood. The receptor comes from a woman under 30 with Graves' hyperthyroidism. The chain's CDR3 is CASSLRGSNQPQHF. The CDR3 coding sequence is TGTGCCAGCAGTTTAAGGGGCAGCAATCAGCCCCAGCATTTT.